The present entry profiles one T cell receptor beta chain with its context. This clonotype has at least ten counts. Its cognate antigen has yet to be identified. No much larger clonotype is one base removed from it; base qualities were not supplied. CDR1 SNHLY and CDR2 FYNNEI are derived from the germline V gene. Reading from cysteine to phenylalanine, the CDR3 counts 14 amino acids. The sequence is cut down to CDR3 DNA, 42 bases in frame from base 1. Trimming at the junction amounts to 6 bases on V and 2 bases on J, and the germline ends lie 11 bases apart. Amplification of TCR beta CDR3 regions was carried out from RNA transcripts. For the first round of RT-PCR on the TCR CDR3, the HTBI primer set was used together with the Qiagen OneStep RT-PCR kit. The libraries were constructed in a second round of multiplex PCR and then size-selected and purified. The libraries were sequenced on an Illumina HiSeq2000 using paired-end 100 bp reads. The authors' analysis ran thus. SOAPnuke was used to process the raw data, removing reads that contained adapters or uncalled bases, had a mean Phred below 15, or lacked an exact match to the constant primer or identifier. COPE v1.2.5 was used to merge high-quality paired reads, and clonotypes were defined as unique nucleotide sequences. MiTCR v1.1 was used to align the clonotypes against IMGT TRBV, TRBD and TRBJ reference segments. The analysis included only V-J combinations with a frequency above 0.0001, which together covered roughly 99% of the repertoires. The TCS score was defined as the ratio of F50 (clonal expansion) to E x V (chaos), calculated using BLOSUM62-based TCRdist between CDR3 peptides within each V-J. Welch's t-statistics and random forest reduced fewer than 600 V-J features to 10 to 15, which were used in a naive Bayes classifier (R e1071). Clones were called with MiXCR by TCRdb after fastp trimmed the public reads at Q25, and only in-frame beta chains were retained. Rows matching on CDR3 protein sequence are summarized as one entry with the most common DNA and genes. TCRdb, not the authors, supplied the V and J calls. Present in this sample are more than 550,000 distinct CDR3 sequences, around a sixth of which were seen just once. The top ten constitute approximately 15% of the sample.

This entry comes from a study of T cells in Graves' hyperthyroidism and ophthalmopathy (dated by TCRdb to the late 2010s). For the study in its entirety: Peripheral blood samples were taken at the time of initial diagnosis, prior to any treatment. The study also compared thyroid tissue and blood T-cell repertoires from about 6 Graves' hyperthyroidism patients. To identify distinguishing TCR V-J signatures, a discovery cohort of around 100 patients was used, comprising approximately 40 with Graves' ophthalmopathy and 57 with stable Graves' hyperthyroidism. Whether ophthalmopathy could be predicted prospectively was tested in an independent validation cohort made up of 18 to 20 hyperthyroidism patients plus 17 patients who later progressed to ophthalmopathy. The 100 discovery patients were randomly split 7:3 into training and test sets. According to the paper, TCR Vbeta CDR3 sequencing was carried out on 135 peripheral blood samples, which came from fewer than 50 ophthalmopathy, under 85 hyperthyroidism and some 17 progressor patients. Following sampling, methimazole starting at 30 mg daily was given to hyperthyroidism patients, and high-dose intravenous methylprednisolone was given to ophthalmopathy patients.

The investigation overall reported the following: Most expanded thyroid clonotypes (frequency above 0.001) were also found in blood, which suggests that blood repertoires may mirror thyroid immune responses. No statistical method was used to fix the sample size in advance, and group allocation was not hidden from the investigators. During validation, the model predicted progression to ophthalmopathy a median of approximately six months ahead of onset, with roughly 65% sensitivity and roughly 75% specificity. In cross-validation, a model built on a 13 V-J signature told ophthalmopathy apart from stable hyperthyroidism with over 85% sensitivity and around 83% specificity, and in testing the same model reached 80%/75%.

The hyperthyroidism patients were between 18 and 65 years old and newly diagnosed, with a disease duration of less than 2 months. Exclusion was applied to patients with uncontrolled infections, other autoimmune diseases, pregnancy or lactation. Clinical symptoms, serum thyroxine and TRAb, thyroid ultrasound, and orbital computed tomography formed the basis for the diagnoses. Blood from progressor patients was collected at the time of first diagnosis with hyperthyroidism, before any ophthalmopathy symptoms had appeared. PBMCs were isolated from about 9 ml of fresh peripheral blood by Ficoll-Paque density gradient centrifugation. Progressor patients were initially diagnosed with Graves' hyperthyroidism and developed ophthalmopathy during follow-up. Trizol reagent was used to extract total RNA, and RNA quality was then checked on an Agilent 2100 Bioanalyzer.

Here the chain combines TRBV2 and TRBJ1-5; TRBD1 could be the D gene, as 6 bases match. The receptor comes from a woman between 45 and 60 years old with Graves' hyperthyroidism that later progressed to Graves' ophthalmopathy. The source material was blood. The bases are TGTGCCAGCAGGCAGGGGAATGGCAATCAGCCCCAGCATTTT. This encodes CASRQGNGNQPQHF.